The source of this TCR beta chain is a study of PD-1 blockade in classical Hodgkin lymphoma. The method was immunoSEQ multiplex PCR; TCRdb's version includes in-frame clones alone and lacks a portion of them. The table lists under 95,000 clones, around nine tenths of them singletons. Exposure to brentuximab vedotin varied, and each patient had relapsed following autologous stem cell transplantation. CDR1 is SQVTM and CDR2 is ANQGSEA in the germline V gene. There are 14 residues in the CDR3. V was pared by 6 bases and J by 5 bases, with 17 bases between. The TCR was taken from a human donor with classical Hodgkin lymphoma. The V and J genes are TRBV29-1 and TRBJ2-1; D possibly uses TRBD1 or TRBD2 (5 bases each). Sequenced material: peripheral blood mononuclear cells (PBMCs), taken before the second cycle of nivolumab. CDR3 nucleotides: TGCAGCGTGAGGCCGGGACCCTTTAACAATGAGCAGTTCTTC. It yields the protein CSVRPGPFNNEQFF.